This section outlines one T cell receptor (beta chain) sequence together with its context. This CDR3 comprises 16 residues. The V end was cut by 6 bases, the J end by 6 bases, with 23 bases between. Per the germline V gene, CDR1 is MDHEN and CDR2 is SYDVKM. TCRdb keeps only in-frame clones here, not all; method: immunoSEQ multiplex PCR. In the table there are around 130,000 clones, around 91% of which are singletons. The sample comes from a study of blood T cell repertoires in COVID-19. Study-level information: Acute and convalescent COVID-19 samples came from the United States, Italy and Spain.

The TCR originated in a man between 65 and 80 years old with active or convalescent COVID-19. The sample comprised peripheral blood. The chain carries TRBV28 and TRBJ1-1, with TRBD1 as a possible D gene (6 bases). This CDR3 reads CASSRGVLKGDPEAFF. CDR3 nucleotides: TGTGCCAGCAGCCGGGGGGTACTGAAGGGGGACCCTGAAGCTTTCTTT.